The present T cell receptor beta chain was sequenced within a study of blood T cell repertoires in COVID-19. Profiled with immunoSEQ multiplex PCR; TCRdb holds only in-frame clones, not every one. In the table there are some 170,000 clones, about 72% of which are singletons. There are 16 residues in the CDR3. V dropped 5 bases and J dropped 0; count of bases not matched to a gene: 4. Germline CDR1 and CDR2: LNHDA and SQIVND (reference sequence). V is TRBV19 and J is TRBJ2-6, with 7 nucleotides matching TRBD1. The specimen sequenced was PBMCs or T cells enriched from blood (not recorded which). The sequence was obtained from a woman between 50 and 59 years old who had recovered from COVID-19. The CDR3 sequence: CASSPTGSSGANVLTF. The CDR3 DNA reads as TGTGCCAGTAGTCCGACAGGGAGCTCTGGGGCCAACGTCCTGACTTTC.